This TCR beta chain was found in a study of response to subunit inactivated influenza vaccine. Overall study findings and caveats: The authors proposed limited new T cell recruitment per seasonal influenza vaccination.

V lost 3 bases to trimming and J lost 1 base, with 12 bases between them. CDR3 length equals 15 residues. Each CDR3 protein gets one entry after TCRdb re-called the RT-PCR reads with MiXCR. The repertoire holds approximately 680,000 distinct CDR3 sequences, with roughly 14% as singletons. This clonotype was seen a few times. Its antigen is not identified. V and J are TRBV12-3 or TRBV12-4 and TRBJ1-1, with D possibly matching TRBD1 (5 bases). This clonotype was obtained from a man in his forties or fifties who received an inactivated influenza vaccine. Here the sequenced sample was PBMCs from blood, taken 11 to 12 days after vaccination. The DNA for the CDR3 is TGTGCCAGCAGTTTGAGAGGAAGGGGGAACACTGAAGCTTTCTTT. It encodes CASSLRGRGNTEAFF.